A single sample gave rise to the 2 T cell receptor beta chains below, sequenced in a study of blood T cell repertoires in COVID-19. TCRdb keeps only in-frame clones here, not all; method: immunoSEQ multiplex PCR. The data show 100,000 to 110,000 clones, around four fifths seen once. Material: peripheral blood. These receptors came from a woman in her 70s with acute or convalescent COVID-19.

The V call is TRBV27, the J call TRBJ1-5, with 9 bases matching TRBD1. V was pared by 5 bases and J by 10 bases, with 9 bases of the junction left unmatched. Germline CDR1 MNHEY, CDR2 SMNVEV (reference sequence). The CDR3 has 14 amino acids. Here the CDR3 reads CASSLRTGDSPQHF. The CDR3 bases are TGTGCCAGCAGTCTCCGGACAGGGGATTCCCCCCAGCATTTT.

The sample holds one count of this clone. The chain uses TRBV7-9 and TRBJ1-3; TRBD1 matches at 10 bases. V shed 6 bases and J 3 bases; nucleotides not matched to a gene: 8. From germline, CDR1 is SEHNR and CDR2 FQNEAQ (reference sequence). The CDR3 is 16 amino acids. The CDR3, as DNA: TGTGCCAGCAGTCAAATCGGGACAGGGGATGGAAACACCATATATTTT. It specifies CASSQIGTGDGNTIYF.